What follows is one T cell receptor (beta chain) and its context. This specimen comes from a study of technical replicates of blood from four donors. Method: immunoSEQ multiplex PCR; TCRdb's copy keeps in-frame clones and lacks some. The sample carries around 100,000 clones, roughly 95% recorded once. Sequencing used T cells isolated from PBMCs. The receptor was isolated from a human donor in good health.

Here the CDR3 reads CASSVDGGASTDTQYF. In nucleotides, the CDR3 is TGTGCCAGCAGCGTAGATGGCGGTGCTAGCACAGATACGCAGTATTTT. The rearrangement joins TRBV9 to TRBJ2-3, with no clear D. The CDR3 covers 16 residues. V lost 0 bases to trimming and J lost 0 bases, with 11 bases between them. Germline CDR1 SGDLS, CDR2 YYNGEE.